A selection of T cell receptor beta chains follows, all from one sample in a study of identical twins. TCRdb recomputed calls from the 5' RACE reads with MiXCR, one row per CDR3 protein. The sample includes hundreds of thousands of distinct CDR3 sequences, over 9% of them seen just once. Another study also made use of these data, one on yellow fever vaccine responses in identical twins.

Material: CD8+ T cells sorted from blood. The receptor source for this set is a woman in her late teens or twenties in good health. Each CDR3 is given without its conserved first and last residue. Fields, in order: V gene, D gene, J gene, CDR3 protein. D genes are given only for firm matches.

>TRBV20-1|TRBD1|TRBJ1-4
SARTGNGDEKLF
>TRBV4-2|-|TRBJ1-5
ASSQSGLQPQH
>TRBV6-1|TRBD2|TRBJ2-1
ASSEEEGGAYNEQF
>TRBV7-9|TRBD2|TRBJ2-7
ASSPPSGSFYEQY
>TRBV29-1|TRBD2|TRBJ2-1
SAGTSGRTEQF
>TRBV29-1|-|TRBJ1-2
SVEFGTDSSYGYT
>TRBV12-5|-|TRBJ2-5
ASGLTQGETQY
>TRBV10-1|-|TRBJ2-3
ASSVRVAATTDTQY
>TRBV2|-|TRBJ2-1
ASSEAFSFTVLRHDNEQF
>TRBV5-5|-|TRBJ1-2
ASSLGDSDGYT
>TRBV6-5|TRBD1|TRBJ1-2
ASSSNDRGYGYT
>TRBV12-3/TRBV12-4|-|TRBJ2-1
ASRVGVPLDNEQF
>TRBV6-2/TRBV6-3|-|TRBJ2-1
ASSYSSEAEQF
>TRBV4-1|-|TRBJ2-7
ASSQGQAQPTYEQY
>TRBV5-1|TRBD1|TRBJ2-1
ASSLGGGGFYEQF
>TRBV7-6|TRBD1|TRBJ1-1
ASSPRTGVGLDLDTEAF
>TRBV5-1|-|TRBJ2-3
ASSLAGVADTQY
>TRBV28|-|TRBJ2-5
ASSLIAGAFQETQY
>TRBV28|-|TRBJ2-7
ASSFTELRGQSSYEQY
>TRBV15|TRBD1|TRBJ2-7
ATSRQRTGGSYEQY
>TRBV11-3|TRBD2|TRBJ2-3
ASSLVPPGEGADTQY
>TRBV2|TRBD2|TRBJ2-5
ASSEGIAGTQETQY
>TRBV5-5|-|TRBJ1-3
ASSLATAGNTIY
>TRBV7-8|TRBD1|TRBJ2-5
ASSSRTGWETQY
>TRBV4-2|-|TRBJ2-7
ASSQESGQDSYEQY
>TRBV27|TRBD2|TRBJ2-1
ASSYLAGGSYNEQF
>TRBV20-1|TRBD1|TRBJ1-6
SAHHRGAVGSPLH
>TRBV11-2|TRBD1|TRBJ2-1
ASRVTGGVQNEQF
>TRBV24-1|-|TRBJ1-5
ATSETTNQPQH
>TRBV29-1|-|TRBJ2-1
SVEEADSPAHNEQF
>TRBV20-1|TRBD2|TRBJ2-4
SARTSGGALSKNIQY
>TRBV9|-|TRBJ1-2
ASSVGQGAGYGYT
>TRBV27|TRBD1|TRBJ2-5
ASSLSTGSRETQY
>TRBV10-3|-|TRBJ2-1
AISERAGSQYNEQF
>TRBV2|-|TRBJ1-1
ASPIYTEAF
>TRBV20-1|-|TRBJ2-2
SARGLWGTNTGELF
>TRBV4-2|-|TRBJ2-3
ASSQDMAGTDTQY
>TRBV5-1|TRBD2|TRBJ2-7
ASSLEGGGLAGLGYEQY
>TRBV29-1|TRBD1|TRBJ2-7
SVEGDRGTYEQY
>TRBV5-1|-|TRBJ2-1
ASSLVGQNNEQF
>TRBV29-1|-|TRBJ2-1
SVEDPHSESSYNEQF
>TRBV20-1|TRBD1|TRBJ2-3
SARPQGQVNWDTQY
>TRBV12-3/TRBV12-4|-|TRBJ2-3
ASSWTPSTDTQY
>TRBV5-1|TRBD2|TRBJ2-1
ASSLVAGVPLARPLNEQF
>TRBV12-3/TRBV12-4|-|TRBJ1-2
ASSTSGANYGYT
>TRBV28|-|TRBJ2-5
ASSIWRQGGETQY
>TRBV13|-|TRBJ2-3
ASSYIGDSDPTDTQY
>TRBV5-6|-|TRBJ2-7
ASSVRKWGASYEQY
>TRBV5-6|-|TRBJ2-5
ASSFISQETQY
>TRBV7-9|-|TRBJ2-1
ASSPLVRGANNEQF
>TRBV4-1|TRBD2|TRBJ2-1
ASSQEGLAGEF
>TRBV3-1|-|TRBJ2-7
ASSQDGVDGREKFVYEQY
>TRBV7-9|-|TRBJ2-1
ASSLALTGPIYNEQF
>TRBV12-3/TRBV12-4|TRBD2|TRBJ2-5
ASSLSGRGQETQY